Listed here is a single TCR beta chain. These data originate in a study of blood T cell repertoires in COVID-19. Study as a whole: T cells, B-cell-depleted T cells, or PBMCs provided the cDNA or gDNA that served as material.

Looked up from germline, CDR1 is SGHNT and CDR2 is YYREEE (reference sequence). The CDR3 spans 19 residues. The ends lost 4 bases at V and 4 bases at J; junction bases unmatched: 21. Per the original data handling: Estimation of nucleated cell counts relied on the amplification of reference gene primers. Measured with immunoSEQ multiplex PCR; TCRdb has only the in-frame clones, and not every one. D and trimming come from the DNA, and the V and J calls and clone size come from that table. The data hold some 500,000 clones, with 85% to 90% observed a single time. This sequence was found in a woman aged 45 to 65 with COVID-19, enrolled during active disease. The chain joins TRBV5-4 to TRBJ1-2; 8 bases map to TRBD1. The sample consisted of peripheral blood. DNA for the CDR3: TGTGCCAGCAGCCTGGGGGGCCGGACAGGGATGGTGAGGGGCTATGGCTACACCTTC. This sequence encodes CASSLGGRTGMVRGYGYTF.